This paragraph covers one T cell receptor (beta chain) sequence. The source of the sample is a study of T cells in Graves' hyperthyroidism and ophthalmopathy. RNA transcripts served as the template for amplifying TCR beta CDR3 regions. An initial round of RT-PCR targeting the TCR CDR3 relied on the HTBI primer set. TCRdb reprocessed the multiplex PCR reads with MiXCR, giving one entry per CDR3 protein. The table includes roughly 380,000 distinct CDR3 sequences, approximately 19% detected once. There are 16 residues in the CDR3. Germline-derived CDR1 and CDR2 are MNHEY and SVGAGI. V was trimmed by 2 bases and J by 3 bases, leaving 16 bases between them. Absent ophthalmopathy progression within 18 months defined stable Graves' hyperthyroidism. Criteria for exclusion of patients were uncontrolled infection, other autoimmune disease, pregnancy or lactation. Based on clinical symptoms, serum thyroxine and TRAb, thyroid ultrasound and orbital computed tomography, diagnoses were reached. The authors obtained PBMCs from over 8.5 ml of fresh peripheral blood.

The sequence derives from a woman aged 18-29 years with Graves' hyperthyroidism. The chain employs TRBV6-5 and TRBJ1-2; possibly TRBD1 for D (5 bases). The sequenced sample consisted of blood. The CDR3 nucleotides read TGTGCCAGCAGTTACGTCCGGGGGGAGTTGGACTATGGCTACACCTTC. This sequence encodes CASSYVRGELDYGYTF.